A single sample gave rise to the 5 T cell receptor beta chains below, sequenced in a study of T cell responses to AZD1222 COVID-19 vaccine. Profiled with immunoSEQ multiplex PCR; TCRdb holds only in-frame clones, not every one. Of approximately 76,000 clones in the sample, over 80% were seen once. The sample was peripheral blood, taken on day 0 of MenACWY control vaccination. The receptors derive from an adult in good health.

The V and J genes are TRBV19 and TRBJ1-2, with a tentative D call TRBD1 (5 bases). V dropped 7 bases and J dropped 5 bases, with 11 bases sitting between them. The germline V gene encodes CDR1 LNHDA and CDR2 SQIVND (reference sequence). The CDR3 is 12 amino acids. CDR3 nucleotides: TGTGCCAGTAAAACAGGCGATTATGGCTACACCTTC. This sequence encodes CASKTGDYGYTF.

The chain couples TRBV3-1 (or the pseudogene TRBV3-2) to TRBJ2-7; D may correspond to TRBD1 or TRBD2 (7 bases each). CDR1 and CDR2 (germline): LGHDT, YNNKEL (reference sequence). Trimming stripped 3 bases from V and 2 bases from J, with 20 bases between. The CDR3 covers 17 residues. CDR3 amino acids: CASSHPRGRERTYEQYF. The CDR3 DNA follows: TGTGCCAGCAGCCACCCGAGGGGGCGGGAGCGTACCTACGAGCAGTACTTC.

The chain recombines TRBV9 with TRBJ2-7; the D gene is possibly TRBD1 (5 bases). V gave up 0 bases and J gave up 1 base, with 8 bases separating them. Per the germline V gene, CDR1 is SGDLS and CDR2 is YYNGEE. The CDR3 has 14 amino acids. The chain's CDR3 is CASSVADSSYEQYF. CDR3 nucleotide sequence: TGTGCCAGCAGCGTAGCCGACAGTTCCTACGAGCAGTACTTC.

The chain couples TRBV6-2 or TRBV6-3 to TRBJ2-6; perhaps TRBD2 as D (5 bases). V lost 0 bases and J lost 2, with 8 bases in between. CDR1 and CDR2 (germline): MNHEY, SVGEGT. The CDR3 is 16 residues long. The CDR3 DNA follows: TGTGCCAGCAGTTACTCGTCAGCGGCTGGGGCCAACGTCCTGACTTTC. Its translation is CASSYSSAAGANVLTF.

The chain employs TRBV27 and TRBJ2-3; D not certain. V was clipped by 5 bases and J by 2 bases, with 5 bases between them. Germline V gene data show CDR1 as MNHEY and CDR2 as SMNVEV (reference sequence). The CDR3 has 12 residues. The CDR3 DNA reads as TGTGCCAGCAGTCCAACCACAGATACGCAGTATTTT. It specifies CASSPTTDTQYF.